The TCR beta chain described here comes from a study of blood T cell repertoires in COVID-19. The V end lost 5 bases, the J end lost 0 bases, and 14 bases lay between the germline ends. The CDR3 is made up of 16 amino acids. In germline, CDR1 is KGHDR, CDR2 SFDVKD. Authors' methods: Amplification of reference gene primers provided the estimated nucleated cell counts. Clones were read by immunoSEQ multiplex PCR, and TCRdb kept only the in-frame ones, dropping some. Clonal size and the V and J genes are those of that table, whereas D and trimming came from the DNA. The data contain approximately 130,000 clones, just over 75% of them singletons.

This clonotype originated in a human donor in a cohort sampled during active COVID-19. The chain couples TRBV24-1 to TRBJ2-3, with D possibly TRBD1 on 7 matching bases. The sequenced sample was peripheral blood. The chain's CDR3 is CATSGRQGGSTDTQYF. The CDR3 DNA reads TGTGCCACCAGTGGGAGACAGGGAGGTAGCACAGATACGCAGTATTTT.